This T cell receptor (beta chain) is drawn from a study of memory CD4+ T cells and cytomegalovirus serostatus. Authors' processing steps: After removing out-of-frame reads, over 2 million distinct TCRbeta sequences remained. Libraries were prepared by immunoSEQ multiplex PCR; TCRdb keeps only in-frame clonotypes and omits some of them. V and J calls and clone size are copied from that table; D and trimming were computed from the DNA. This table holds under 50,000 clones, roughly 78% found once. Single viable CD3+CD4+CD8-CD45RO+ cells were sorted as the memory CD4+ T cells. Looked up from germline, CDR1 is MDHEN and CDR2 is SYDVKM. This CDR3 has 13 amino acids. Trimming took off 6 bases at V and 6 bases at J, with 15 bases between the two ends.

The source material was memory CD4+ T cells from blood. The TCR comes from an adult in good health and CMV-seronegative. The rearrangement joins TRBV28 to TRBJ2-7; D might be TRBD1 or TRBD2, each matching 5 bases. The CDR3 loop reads CASRGTVRGEQYF. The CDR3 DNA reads TGTGCCAGCAGAGGGACCGTCCGGGGCGAGCAGTACTTC.